This T cell receptor (beta chain) was sequenced in a study of Tregs in tolerant kidney transplant recipients. The CDR3 covers 14 residues. V shed 7 bases and J shed 1 base, with 13 bases lying between them. The V gene's germline CDR1 is SGHTA and CDR2 FQGNSA. In regard to this clone: The antigen is unknown.

General study findings and limits: Validation in larger populations is needed because few patients were studied. Tregs expanded with activated donor B cells seemed most donor-specific. Biological reproducibility was not directly addressed, but technical replication error appeared minimal.

The data were produced by immunoSEQ multiplex PCR, yet TCRdb's version contains in-frame clones alone and is incomplete. The data contain about 240,000 clones, about 86% of them seen just once; the ten biggest clones take up around 0.61%. Unstimulated Tregs (CD4+CD25+CD127-) and CD4+CD25- non-Tregs were sorted from PBMCs. Material for sequencing was CD4+ T cells from blood. The chain couples TRBV7-2 to TRBJ2-5; D is tentatively TRBD1 or TRBD2 (5 bases each). The clonotype comes from a human donor in good health. CDR3 coding DNA: TGTGCCAGCACCCAACCGGGACCCCAAGAGACCCAGTACTTC. Residues: CASTQPGPQETQYF.